This TCR beta chain was documented in a study of blood T cells in healthy people across ages. Trimming removed 2 bases from V and 5 bases from J, with 27 bases in between. The CDR3 extends over 19 amino acids. Germline V gene lookup returns CDR1 SGHDN and CDR2 FVKESK. A second PCR, run for about 7 to 11 cycles, used a sample-barcoded 5' primer plus a J-beta primer mix. Each cDNA molecule was tagged by a template-switch adaptor with 12 random nucleotides. Every sample produced at least 2.5 million CDR3-containing paired-end reads. TCRdb processed the 5' RACE reads anew with MiXCR; each CDR3 protein has one entry. The profile shows some 900,000 distinct CDR3 sequences, 45% to 50% of them singletons.

The J gene is TRBJ2-5, the V gene TRBV14; a weak D match, TRBD1 (6 bases). Sequencing was performed on blood. This receptor was taken from a man between 25 and 39 years old in good health. In nucleotides, the CDR3 is TGTGCCAGCAGCCAAAAAAAGTGGGGTATGACAGGAAGGACGGAGACCCAGTACTTC. It specifies CASSQKKWGMTGRTETQYF. Drawing the rest from reference TRBV14 and TRBJ2-5, the complete variable domain is EAGVTQFPSHSVIEKGQTVTLRCDPISGHDNLYWYRRVMGKEIKFLLHFVKESKQDESGMPNNRFLAERTGGTYSTLKVQPAELEDSGVYFCASSQKKWGMTGRTETQYFGPGTRLLVL.